These 5 T cell receptor beta chains were all obtained from the same sample, sequenced in a study of T cell repertoires in cytomegalovirus infection. TCRdb independently ran MiXCR on the reads; one entry per CDR3 protein. The sample contains around 740,000 distinct CDR3 sequences, under 40% of which appear only once. Sequencing was performed on PBMCs. The receptor set was obtained from a human donor in good health (CMV status not recorded). Some clones in this sample may be carry-over from other donors' samples.

The gene calls are TRBV10-3 and TRBJ1-4, with a weak D call TRBD1 (5 bases). V was shortened by 4 bases and J by 7 bases, with 19 bases between the two germline ends. Germline CDR1 reads ENHRY; CDR2 reads SYGVKD. This CDR3 contains 16 residues. CDR3 sequence reads: CAISAVYTGTIEKLFF. The CDR3 nucleotides read TGTGCCATCAGTGCTGTGTATACAGGAACAATTGAAAAACTGTTTTTT.

There are many counts of this clonotype. V and J are TRBV6-1 and TRBJ1-5; 9 nucleotides match TRBD1. Germline CDR1 is MNHNS and CDR2 is SASEGT. This CDR3 spans 16 amino acids. J gave up 0 bases and V 5 bases, and 5 bases lay outside the gene matches. The CDR3 spells CASSPGTGSSNQPQHF. The CDR3 DNA reads as TGTGCCAGCAGTCCCGGGACAGGGTCTAGCAATCAGCCCCAGCATTTT.

The table lists this clonotype with many counts. The chain links TRBV4-2 to TRBJ1-1; D gene ambiguous. The CDR3 has 12 amino acids. Trimming took off 1 base at V and 6 bases at J, with 6 bases between the two ends. Germline V gene data show CDR1 as LGHNA and CDR2 as YNFKEQ. The CDR3 reads CASSQVQSEAFF. In DNA form, the CDR3 reads TGTGCCAGCAGCCAAGTCCAGTCTGAAGCTTTCTTT.

This clonotype appeared a few times. The rearrangement joins TRBV7-9 to TRBJ2-4; 9 bases line up with TRBD2. Trimming took 2 bases from V and 1 from J; bases not matched to a gene: 9. The CDR3 contains 18 residues. Per the germline V gene, CDR1 is SEHNR and CDR2 is FQNEAQ (reference sequence). The CDR3 spells CASSLYIASGRAKNIQYF. The CDR3 DNA sequence: TGTGCCAGCAGCTTATATATCGCCAGCGGGAGGGCCAAAAACATTCAGTACTTC.

About this clonotype itself: A single base separates this from a much larger clone, so it may be a read error. CDR3 DNA: TGTGCCAGCAGTTACGGTCCAGGAGATCGCAATCAGCCCCAGCATTTT. Translated: CASSYGPGDRNQPQHF. The rearrangement uses TRBV6-8 and TRBJ1-5; D is unresolved. The CDR3 runs to 16 residues. Trimming left V 2 bases short and J 2 bases short, with 13 bases between. CDR1 and CDR2 (germline): MNHGY, SAAAGT.